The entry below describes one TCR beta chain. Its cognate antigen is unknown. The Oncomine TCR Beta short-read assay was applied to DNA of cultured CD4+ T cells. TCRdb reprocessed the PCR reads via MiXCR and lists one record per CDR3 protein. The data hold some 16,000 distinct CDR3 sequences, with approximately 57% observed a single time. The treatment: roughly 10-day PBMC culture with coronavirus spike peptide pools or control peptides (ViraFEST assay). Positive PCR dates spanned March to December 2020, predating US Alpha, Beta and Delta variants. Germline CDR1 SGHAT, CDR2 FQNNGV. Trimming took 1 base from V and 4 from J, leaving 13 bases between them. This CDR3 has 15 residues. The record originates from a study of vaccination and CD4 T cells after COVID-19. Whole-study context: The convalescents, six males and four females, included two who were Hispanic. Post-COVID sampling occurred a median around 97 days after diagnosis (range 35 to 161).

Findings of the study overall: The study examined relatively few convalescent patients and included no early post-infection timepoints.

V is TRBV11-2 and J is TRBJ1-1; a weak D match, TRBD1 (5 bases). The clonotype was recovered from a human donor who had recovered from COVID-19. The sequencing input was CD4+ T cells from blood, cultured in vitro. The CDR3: CASSLGAGRVTEAFF. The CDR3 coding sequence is TGTGCCAGCAGCTTAGGGGCAGGGCGGGTCACTGAAGCTTTCTTT.